The next 23 T cell receptor beta chains were all read from a single sample in a study of blood T cell repertoires in COVID-19. Assay: immunoSEQ multiplex PCR; the TCRdb copy retains only in-frame clones and omits some. The sample carries roughly 280,000 clones, around 89% recorded once. Material for sequencing was PBMCs or T cells enriched from blood (not recorded which). Receptors were obtained from a woman under 40 with acute COVID-19.

The chain uses TRBV19 and TRBJ1-1; the match to TRBD1 covers 9 bases. This CDR3 has 13 amino acids. Trimming cost V 8 bases and J 4 bases; bases outside gene matches: 5. Germline CDR1 reads LNHDA; CDR2 reads SQIVND (reference sequence). This CDR3 is CASSPDRGTEAFF. The DNA for the CDR3 is TGTGCCAGTTCTCCGGACAGGGGCACTGAAGCTTTCTTT.

This chain joins TRBV6-5 and TRBJ2-5, with a tentative D call TRBD2 (6 bases). CDR1 and CDR2 (germline): MNHEY, SVGAGI. Between the trimmed V and J ends, which lost 6 bases and 5 bases, there was a span of 19 bases. This CDR3 is 15 amino acids long. CDR3 amino acids: CASSLLRGGEETQYF. DNA of the CDR3: TGTGCCAGCAGCCTCTTGCGGGGCGGGGAGGAGACCCAGTACTTC.

This CDR3 reads CAVGRDNDQPQHF. CDR3 coding DNA: TGTGCCGTCGGCCGGGACAACGATCAGCCCCAGCATTTT. The gene calls are TRBV24-1 and TRBJ1-5; possibly TRBD1 for D (6 bases). The CDR3 is 13 amino acids. The V gene lost 12 bases and the J gene lost 5 bases, with 16 bases spanning the gap. Germline lookup yields CDR1 KGHDR and CDR2 SFDVKD.

V and J are TRBV24-1 and TRBJ1-2; D is possibly TRBD1 (5 bases). Trimming took 4 bases from V and 2 from J, leaving 13 bases between them. CDR1 is KGHDR and CDR2 is SFDVKD in the germline V gene. The CDR3 is 15 residues long. The CDR3 reads CATSDPLRGNYGYTF. As DNA, the CDR3 is TGTGCCACCAGTGACCCTCTTCGGGGGAACTATGGCTACACCTTC.

This chain links TRBV11-1 with TRBJ2-3; D remains unclear. V lost 0 bases, J lost 0 bases, and 7 bases lay in between. The CDR3 loop spans 15 amino acids. Germline V gene data show CDR1 as SGHAT and CDR2 as FQDESV (reference sequence). CDR3 sequence reads: CASSLAGTSTDTQYF. For the CDR3, the DNA is TGTGCCAGCAGCTTAGCGGGCACTAGCACAGATACGCAGTATTTT.

This clone was observed once. The chain carries TRBV28 and TRBJ2-7; TRBD2 is a possible D gene (6 bases). The CDR3 contains 14 residues. Trimming left V 8 bases short and J 0 bases short, with 14 bases between. Germline CDR1 and CDR2: MDHEN and SYDVKM. The CDR3 loop reads CASSLQDYSYEQYF. The CDR3 region has the DNA TGTGCCAGCTCCCTGCAGGACTACTCCTACGAGCAGTACTTC.

V is TRBV29-1 and J is TRBJ2-7, with a possible D match to TRBD2 (7 bases). The CDR3 spans 14 residues. Germline lookup yields CDR1 SQVTM and CDR2 ANQGSEA. The V end was cut by 6 bases, the J end by 6 bases, with 21 bases between. The DNA of the CDR3 is TGCAGCGTCGCCAAGGGGGGGGTCGGGAGCGAGCAGTACTTC. Amino acid sequence: CSVAKGGVGSEQYF.

The chain combines TRBV6-5 with TRBJ1-1, with D tentatively TRBD1 (5 bases). V lost 6 bases and J lost 4, with 12 bases in between. CDR1 is MNHEY, CDR2 SVGAGI, per germline. The CDR3 runs 13 residues. The CDR3 DNA follows: TGTGCCAGCAGCAACAGACAGTTCACTGAAGCTTTCTTT. Translated, it gives CASSNRQFTEAFF.

Only a few counts were recorded for this clone. V and J are TRBV7-8 and TRBJ2-7, with D possibly being TRBD1 (6 bases). V was clipped by 5 bases and J by 4 bases, with 24 bases between them. Germline values: CDR1 SGHVS, CDR2 FQNEAQ. This CDR3 region has 17 residues. The CDR3 loop is CASSPRSLGQPWYEQYF. CDR3 DNA: TGTGCCAGCAGCCCAAGAAGTCTCGGACAGCCATGGTACGAGCAGTACTTC.

This rearrangement joins TRBV7-8 to TRBJ2-7; no clear D gene. The germline V gene encodes CDR1 SGHVS and CDR2 FQNEAQ. V lost 1 base and J 0 bases, leaving 7 bases between the germline ends. The CDR3 extends over 14 amino acids. This CDR3 is CASSLVDTSYEQYF. The CDR3 region has the DNA TGTGCCAGCAGCTTAGTCGACACCTCCTACGAGCAGTACTTC.

The chain is built from TRBV28 and TRBJ2-1, with D tentatively TRBD1 (5 bases). The CDR3 is 13 amino acids. CDR1 MDHEN and CDR2 SYDVKM come from the germline V gene. V dropped 3 bases and J dropped 4 bases, with 7 bases sitting between them. The CDR3 sequence is CASSLQGYNEQFF. CDR3 DNA sequence: TGTGCCAGCAGTTTGCAGGGATACAATGAGCAGTTCTTC.

Comments on this clone: The same CDR3 can be traced to other DNA sequences in this sample. The V and J genes are TRBV19 and TRBJ1-6; TRBD1 matches at 9 bases. The CDR3 sequence is 15 residues long. Per germline, CDR1 LNHDA and CDR2 SQIVND (reference sequence). V lost 6 bases, J lost 7 bases, and 7 bases stayed unmatched. The CDR3 sequence is CASSPQTGGNSPLHF. CDR3 nucleotides: TGTGCCAGTAGCCCTCAGACAGGGGGGAATTCACCCCTCCACTTT.

The rearrangement joins TRBV5-1 to TRBJ2-1, with D unclear. Per germline, CDR1 SGHRS and CDR2 YFSETQ. Trimming stripped 0 bases from V and 5 bases from J, with 3 bases between. The CDR3 runs to 12 residues. This CDR3 is CASSLGDNEQFF. CDR3 bases: TGCGCCAGCAGCTTGGGAGACAATGAGCAGTTCTTC.

The rearrangement joins TRBV19 to TRBJ1-1; D is uncertain. This CDR3 is built from 14 residues. CDR1 is LNHDA and CDR2 is SQIVND in the germline V gene (reference sequence). The V and J ends lost 6 bases and 1 base respectively, with 12 bases between them. The CDR3 nucleotides read TGTGCCAGTAGAGTAAAGGGAGGGAACACTGAAGCTTTCTTT. This translates into CASRVKGGNTEAFF.

The CDR3 DNA is TGTGCCAGCAGCCATGGGACAAGCTCCTACGAGCAGTACTTC. It codes for CASSHGTSSYEQYF. V usage is TRBV7-8 and J usage is TRBJ2-7; weak D call: TRBD1 (6 bases). The CDR3 extends over 14 amino acids. With 5 bases removed from V and 0 bases from J, the gap between germline ends came to 11 bases. CDR1 SGHVS and CDR2 FQNEAQ come from the germline V gene. The complete variable domain, with remaining parts taken from reference TRBV7-8 and TRBJ2-7, reads GAGVSQSPRYKVAKRGQDVALRCDPISGHVSLFWYQQALGQGPEFLTYFQNEAQLDKSGLPSDRFFAERPEGSVSTLKIQRTQQEDSAVYLCASSHGTSSYEQYFGPGTRLTVT.

This chain connects TRBV7-2 to TRBJ2-2; 11 nucleotides agree with TRBD2. After removal of 2 bases from V and 5 bases from J, the junction contained 7 bases not matched to a gene. The CDR3 is 17 residues long. Germline-derived CDR1 and CDR2 are SGHTA and FQGNSA. CDR3 sequence: CASSLTSGSYGTGELFF. DNA of the CDR3: TGTGCCAGCAGCTTAACTAGCGGGAGTTACGGTACCGGGGAGCTGTTTTTT.

The CDR3 protein is CASRPNIPQGGTEAFF. CDR3 nucleotides: TGTGCCAGCAGACCAAACATACCCCAGGGAGGAACTGAAGCTTTCTTT. The rearrangement joins TRBV7-9 to TRBJ1-1; a weak D match, TRBD1 (5 bases). Trimming cost V 6 bases and J 5 bases, with 22 bases left between them. CDR1 is SEHNR and CDR2 is FQNEAQ in the germline V gene (reference sequence). The CDR3 extends over 16 amino acids.

The V and J genes are TRBV19 and TRBJ2-4, with a possible D match to TRBD2 (7 bases). Germline lookup yields CDR1 LNHDA and CDR2 SQIVND (reference sequence). The CDR3 consists of 15 residues. With 6 bases removed from V and 5 bases from J, the gap between germline ends came to 17 bases. As DNA, the CDR3 is TGTGCCAGTAGCGCAACGGGGGGCACGGAAAACATTCAGTACTTC. Amino acid sequence: CASSATGGTENIQYF.

Written as DNA, the CDR3 is TGTGCCAGCAGCTTGGATAACGGGGGATTTAATGAAAAACTGTTTTTT. Translated, it gives CASSLDNGGFNEKLFF. V gene TRBV11-2 combines with J gene TRBJ1-4, with D tentatively TRBD1 (5 bases). Trimming removed 3 bases from V and 4 bases from J, with 15 bases in between. The CDR3 runs 16 residues. Germline-derived CDR1 and CDR2 are SGHAT and FQNNGV.

The chain recombines TRBV6-5 with TRBJ2-7; D gene ambiguous. Trimming pared 8 bases from V and 0 bases from J, leaving 11 bases between. Germline-derived CDR1 and CDR2 are MNHEY and SVGAGI. CDR3 size: 13 residues. The CDR3 DNA reads as TGTGCCAGCGGGCCCACGAGCTCCTACGAGCAGTACTTC. This codes for CASGPTSSYEQYF.

Only one count was recorded for this clone. The rearrangement joins TRBV6-5 to TRBJ1-3; TRBD1 aligns across 7 bases. The J segment lost 1 base and the V segment lost 8 bases, leaving 5 bases of the junction unmatched. The CDR3 runs 14 residues. Per the germline V gene, CDR1 is MNHEY and CDR2 is SVGAGI. CDR3 in amino acids: CASRDSSSGNTIYF. The CDR3 bases are TGTGCCAGCCGGGACAGCTCTTCTGGAAACACCATATATTTT.

This sequence joins TRBV7-2 and TRBJ2-7; possibly TRBD1 for D (6 bases). Trimming took off 3 bases at V and 2 bases at J, with 17 bases between the two ends. The length of the CDR3 is 16 residues. CDR1 is SGHTA and CDR2 is FQGNSA in the germline V gene. Written as DNA, the CDR3 is TGTGCCAGCAGCTTCCAGCCGGGACACGGGACCTACGAGCAGTACTTC. This sequence encodes CASSFQPGHGTYEQYF.

V and J are TRBV11-2 and TRBJ2-7, with TRBD1 matching over 10 bases. J lost 5 bases, V lost 0 bases, and 7 bases had no gene match. Germline loops: CDR1 SGHAT, CDR2 FQNNGV. This CDR3 has 16 amino acids. The CDR3 DNA is TGTGCCAGCAGCTTAGAAGCCGGGACAGGGGTACACGAGCAGTACTTC. Its protein product is CASSLEAGTGVHEQYF.